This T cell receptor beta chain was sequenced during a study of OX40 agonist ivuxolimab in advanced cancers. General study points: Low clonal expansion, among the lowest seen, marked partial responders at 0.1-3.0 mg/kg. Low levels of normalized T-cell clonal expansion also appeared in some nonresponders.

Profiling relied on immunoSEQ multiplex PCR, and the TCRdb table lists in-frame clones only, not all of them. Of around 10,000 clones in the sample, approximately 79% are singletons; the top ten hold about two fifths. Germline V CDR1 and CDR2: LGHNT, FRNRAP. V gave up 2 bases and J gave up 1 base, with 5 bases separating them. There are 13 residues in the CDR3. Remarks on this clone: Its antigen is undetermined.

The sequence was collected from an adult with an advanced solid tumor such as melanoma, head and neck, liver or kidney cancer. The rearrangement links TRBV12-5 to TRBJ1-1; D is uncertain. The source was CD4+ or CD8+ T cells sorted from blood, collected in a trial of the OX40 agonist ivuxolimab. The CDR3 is CASGLTQNTEAFF. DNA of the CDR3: TGTGCTAGTGGTTTGACGCAGAACACTGAAGCTTTCTTT.